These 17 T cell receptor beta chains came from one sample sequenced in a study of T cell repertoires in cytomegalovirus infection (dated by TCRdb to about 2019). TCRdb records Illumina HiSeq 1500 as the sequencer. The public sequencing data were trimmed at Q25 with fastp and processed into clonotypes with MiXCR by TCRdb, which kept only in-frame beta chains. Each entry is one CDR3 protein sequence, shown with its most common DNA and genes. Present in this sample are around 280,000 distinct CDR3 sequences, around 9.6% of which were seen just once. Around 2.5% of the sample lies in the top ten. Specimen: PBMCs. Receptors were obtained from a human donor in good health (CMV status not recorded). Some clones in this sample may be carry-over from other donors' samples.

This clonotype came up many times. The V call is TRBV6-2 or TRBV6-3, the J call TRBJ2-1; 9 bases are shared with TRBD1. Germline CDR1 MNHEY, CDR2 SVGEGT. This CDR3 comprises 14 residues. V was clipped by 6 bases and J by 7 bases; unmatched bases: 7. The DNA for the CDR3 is TGTGCCAGCAGCCCCGGGACAGGGTTAAATGAGCAGTTCTTC. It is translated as CASSPGTGLNEQFF.

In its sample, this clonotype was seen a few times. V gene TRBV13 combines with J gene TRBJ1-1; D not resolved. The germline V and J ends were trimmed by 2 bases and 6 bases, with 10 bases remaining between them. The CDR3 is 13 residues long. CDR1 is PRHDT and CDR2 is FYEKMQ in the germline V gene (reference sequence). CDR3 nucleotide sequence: TGTGCCAGCAGCTTATTTTCGGTTGCTGAAGCTTTCTTT. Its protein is CASSLFSVAEAFF.

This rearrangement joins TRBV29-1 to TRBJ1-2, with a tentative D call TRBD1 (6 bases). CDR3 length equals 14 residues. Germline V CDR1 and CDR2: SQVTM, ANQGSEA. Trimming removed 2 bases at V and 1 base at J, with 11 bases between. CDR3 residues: CSVETGTINYGYTF. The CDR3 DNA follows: TGCAGCGTTGAAACAGGGACTATTAACTATGGCTACACCTTC.

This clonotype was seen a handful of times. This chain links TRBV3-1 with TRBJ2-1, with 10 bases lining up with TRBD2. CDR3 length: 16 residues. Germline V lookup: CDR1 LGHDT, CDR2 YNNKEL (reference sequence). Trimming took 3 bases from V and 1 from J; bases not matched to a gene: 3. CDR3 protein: CASSHERGGSYNEQFF. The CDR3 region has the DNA TGTGCCAGCAGCCATGAGCGGGGGGGATCCTACAATGAGCAGTTCTTC.

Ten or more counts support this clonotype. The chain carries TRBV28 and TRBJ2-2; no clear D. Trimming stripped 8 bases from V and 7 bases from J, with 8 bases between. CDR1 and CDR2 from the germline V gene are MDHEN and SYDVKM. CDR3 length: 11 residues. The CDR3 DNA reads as TGTGCCAGCGGCCGGAGCGGGGAGCTGTTTTTT. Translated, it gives CASGRSGELFF. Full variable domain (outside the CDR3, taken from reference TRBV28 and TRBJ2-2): DVKVTQSSRYLVKRTGEKVFLECVQDMDHENMFWYRQDPGLGLRLIYFSYDVKMKEKGDIPEGYSVSREKKERFSLILESASTNQTSMYLCASGRSGELFFGEGSRLTVL.

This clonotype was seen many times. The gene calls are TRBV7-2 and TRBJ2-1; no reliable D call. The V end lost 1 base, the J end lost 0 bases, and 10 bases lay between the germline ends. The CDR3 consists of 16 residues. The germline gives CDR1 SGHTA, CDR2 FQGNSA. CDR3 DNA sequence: TGTGCCAGCAGCTTAGATTCCCGCCCCTCCTACAATGAGCAGTTCTTC. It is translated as CASSLDSRPSYNEQFF.

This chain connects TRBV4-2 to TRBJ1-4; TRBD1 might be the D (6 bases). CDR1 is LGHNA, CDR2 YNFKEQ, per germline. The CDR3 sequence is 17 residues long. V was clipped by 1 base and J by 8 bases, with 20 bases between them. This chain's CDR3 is CASSQGQGTKSGEKLFF. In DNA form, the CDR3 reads TGTGCCAGCAGCCAAGGCCAGGGGACCAAAAGCGGGGAAAAACTGTTTTTT.

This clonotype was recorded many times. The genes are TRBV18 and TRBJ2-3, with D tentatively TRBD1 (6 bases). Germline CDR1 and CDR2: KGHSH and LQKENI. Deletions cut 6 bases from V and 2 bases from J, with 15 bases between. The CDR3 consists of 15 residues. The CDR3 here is CASSSLGGPTDTQYF. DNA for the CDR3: TGTGCCAGCTCGTCCCTAGGGGGTCCCACAGATACGCAGTATTTT.

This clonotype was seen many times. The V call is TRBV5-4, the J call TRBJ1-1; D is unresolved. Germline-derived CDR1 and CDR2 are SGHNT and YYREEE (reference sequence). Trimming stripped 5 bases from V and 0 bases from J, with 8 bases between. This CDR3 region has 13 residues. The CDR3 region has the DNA TGTGCCAGCAGATACACCTTGAACACTGAAGCTTTCTTT. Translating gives CASRYTLNTEAFF.

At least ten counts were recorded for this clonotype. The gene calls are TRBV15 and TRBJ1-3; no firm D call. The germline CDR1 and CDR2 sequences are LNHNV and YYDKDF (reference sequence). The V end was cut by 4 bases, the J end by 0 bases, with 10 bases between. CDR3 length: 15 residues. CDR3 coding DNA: TGTGCCACCAGCAAAAACACCGGCTCTGGAAACACCATATATTTT. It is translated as CATSKNTGSGNTIYF. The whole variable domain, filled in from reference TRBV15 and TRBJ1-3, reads DAMVIQNPRYQVTQFGKPVTLSCSQTLNHNVMYWYQQKSSQAPKLLFHYYDKDFNNEADTPDNFQSRRPNTSFCFLDIRSPGLGDTAMYLCATSKNTGSGNTIYFGEGSWLTVV.

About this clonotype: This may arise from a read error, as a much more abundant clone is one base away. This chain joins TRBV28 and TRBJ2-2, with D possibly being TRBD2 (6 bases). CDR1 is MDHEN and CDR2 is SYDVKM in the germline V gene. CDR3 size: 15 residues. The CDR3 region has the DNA TGTGCCAGCTGTTTCTACGGGGGGAACACCGGGGAGCTGTTTTTT. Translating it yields CASCFYGGNTGELFF.

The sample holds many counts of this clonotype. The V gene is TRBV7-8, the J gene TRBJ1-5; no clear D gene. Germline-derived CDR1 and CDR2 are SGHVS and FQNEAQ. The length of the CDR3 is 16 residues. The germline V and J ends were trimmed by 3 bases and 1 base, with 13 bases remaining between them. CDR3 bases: TGTGCCAGCAGCTTTGTAGGCTCCGGAAGCAATCAGCCCCAGCATTTT. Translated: CASSFVGSGSNQPQHF.

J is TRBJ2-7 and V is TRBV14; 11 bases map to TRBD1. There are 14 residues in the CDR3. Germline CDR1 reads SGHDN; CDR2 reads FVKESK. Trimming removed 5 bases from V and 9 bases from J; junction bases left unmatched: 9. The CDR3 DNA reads TGTGCCAGCAGCAGGACAGGGGGCCTACGTGTGCAGTACGTC. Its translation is CASSRTGGLRVQYV.

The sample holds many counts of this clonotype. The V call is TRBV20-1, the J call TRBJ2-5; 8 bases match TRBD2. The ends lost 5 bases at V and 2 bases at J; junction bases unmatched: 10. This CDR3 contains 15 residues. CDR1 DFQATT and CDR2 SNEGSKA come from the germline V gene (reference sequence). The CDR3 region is CSAPGRGSEQETQYF. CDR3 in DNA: TGCAGTGCTCCCGGGAGGGGGTCAGAACAAGAGACCCAGTACTTC.

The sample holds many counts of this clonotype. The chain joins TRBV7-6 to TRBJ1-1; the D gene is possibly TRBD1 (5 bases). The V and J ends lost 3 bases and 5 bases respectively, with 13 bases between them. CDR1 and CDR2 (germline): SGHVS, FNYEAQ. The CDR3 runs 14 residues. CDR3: CASSFRAGRTEAFF. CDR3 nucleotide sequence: TGTGCCAGCAGCTTCAGGGCGGGGAGGACTGAAGCTTTCTTT.

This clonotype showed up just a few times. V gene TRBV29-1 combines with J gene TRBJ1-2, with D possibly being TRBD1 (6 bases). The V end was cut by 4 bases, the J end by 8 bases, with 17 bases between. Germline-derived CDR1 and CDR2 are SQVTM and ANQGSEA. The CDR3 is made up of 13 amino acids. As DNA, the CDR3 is TGCAGCGTTGGGGACAAGGAAGAGGAGGGCTACACCTTC. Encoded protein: CSVGDKEEEGYTF.

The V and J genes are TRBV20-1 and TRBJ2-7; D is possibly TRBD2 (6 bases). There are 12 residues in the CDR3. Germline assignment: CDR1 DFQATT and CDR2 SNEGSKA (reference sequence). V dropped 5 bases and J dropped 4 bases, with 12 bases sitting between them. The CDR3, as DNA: TGCAGTGCTCTGGCGGGGCTATACGAGCAGTACTTC. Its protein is CSALAGLYEQYF.